This T cell receptor (beta chain) was captured in a study of T cell responses to AZD1222 COVID-19 vaccine. General study findings and limits: With dominance at 160-218 and 743-854, vaccine-associated CD4 TCRs spanned spike.

Profiled with immunoSEQ multiplex PCR; TCRdb holds only in-frame clones, not every one. The sample yields tens of thousands of clones, more than 75% seen once. Remarks on this clone: Its antigen is undetermined.

Germline CDR1 KGHSH, CDR2 LQKENI. The CDR3 extends over 14 amino acids. Trimming shortened V by 3 bases and J by 3 bases, and 12 bases separated the two germline ends. This receptor was identified in an adult in good health. This sequence joins TRBV18 and TRBJ2-7, with D maybe TRBD1 (6 bases). The sequenced sample was peripheral blood, obtained on day 0 of AZD1222 vaccination. CDR3 coding DNA: TGTGCCAGCTCACCTCAACAGGGTCACTACGAGCAGTACTTC. It is translated as CASSPQQGHYEQYF.